What follows are 8 T cell receptor beta chains derived from one specimen sequenced in a study of beta chain features in type 1 diabetes. Notes on the study in general: Across all four CD4+ subsets, people with type 1 diabetes showed modestly shorter TCRB CDR3s.

Every bit of the isolated RNA underwent reverse transcription, so sequencing read expressed TCRB transcripts. Profiled with immunoSEQ multiplex PCR; TCRdb holds only in-frame clones, not every one. The sample yields over 300,000 clones, 7% to 10% seen once. These receptors are not linked to any known antigen. Sequencing was carried out using central memory CD4+ T cells from blood. Receptor source: a man younger than 40 with type 1 diabetes.

In its sample, this clone was seen a few times. This rearrangement joins TRBV7-9 to TRBJ2-5; D is possibly TRBD1 or TRBD2 (5 bases each). The CDR3 is 15 amino acids. Germline CDR1 reads SEHNR; CDR2 reads FQNEAQ (reference sequence). The V gene lost 7 bases and the J gene lost 3 bases, with 18 bases spanning the gap. CDR3 coding DNA: TGTGCCAGCAATAACTGGTGGGGACGGGAAGAGACCCAGTACTTC. Translation: CASNNWWGREETQYF.

J is TRBJ1-2 and V is TRBV29-1; D gene ambiguous. Trimming shortened V by 6 bases and J by 1 base, and 12 bases separated the two germline ends. In germline, CDR1 is SQVTM, CDR2 ANQGSEA. CDR3 size: 13 residues. CDR3 DNA: TGCAGCGTCGCTGTAATGCTTAACTATGGCTACACCTTC. It codes for CSVAVMLNYGYTF.

In the case of this clone: Other DNA variants within this sample encode the same CDR3. In nucleotides, the CDR3 is TGTGCCAGCAGCGTGAGCGGGGGACAAGAGACCCAGTACTTC. This gives the protein CASSVSGGQETQYF. The V and J genes are TRBV9 and TRBJ2-5; TRBD2 aligns across 8 bases. The CDR3 extends over 14 amino acids. V lost 2 bases and J lost 2; bases outside the gene matches: 2. Germline lookup yields CDR1 SGDLS and CDR2 YYNGEE.

This clone was seen repeatedly, ten times or more. The sample contains more than one DNA sequence encoding this CDR3. CDR3 sequence (DNA): TGTGCCAGCAGTTACTCGGGGCGGGCTAGCACAGATACGCAGTATTTT. Protein product: CASSYSGRASTDTQYF. The chain has TRBV6-5 and TRBJ2-3; D is possibly TRBD1 or TRBD2 (5 bases each). V was trimmed by 0 bases and J by 0 bases, leaving 10 bases between them. The length of the CDR3 is 16 residues. Germline CDR1 and CDR2: MNHEY and SVGAGI.

There are a few counts of this clone. The chain couples TRBV27 to TRBJ1-5; D perhaps matches TRBD1 (6 bases). V lost 3 bases and J 6 bases, leaving 9 bases between the germline ends. There are 13 residues in the CDR3. CDR1 and CDR2 (germline): MNHEY, SMNVEV (reference sequence). In nucleotides, the CDR3 is TGTGCCAGCAGTTTGGGGGCAGGTCAGCCCCAGCATTTT. Translation: CASSLGAGQPQHF.

The V gene is TRBV2, the J gene TRBJ1-3, with unresolved D. From germline, CDR1 is SNHLY and CDR2 FYNNEI. The CDR3 has 15 amino acids. Deletions cut 2 bases from V and 0 bases from J, with 8 bases between. In nucleotides, the CDR3 is TGTGCCAGCAGTGAACGGCAGTTCTCTGGAAACACCATATATTTT. This codes for CASSERQFSGNTIYF.

This clone was seen more than once but under ten times. The gene calls are TRBV18 and TRBJ2-6, with 7 bases fitting TRBD1. V shed 2 bases and J 2 bases; nucleotides not matched to a gene: 6. This CDR3 spans 17 amino acids. Germline CDR1 and CDR2: KGHSH and LQKENI. The CDR3 loop is CASSPVGQNTGANVLTF. For the CDR3, the DNA is TGTGCCAGCTCACCAGTGGGACAGAATACTGGGGCCAACGTCCTGACTTTC.

V and J are TRBV7-9 and TRBJ2-3; maybe TRBD1 (7 bases). The V end lost 7 bases, the J end lost 0 bases, and 17 bases lay between the germline ends. This CDR3 has 16 residues. CDR1 is SEHNR, CDR2 FQNEAQ, per germline (reference sequence). CDR3 sequence (DNA): TGTGCCAGCACCCCAGGGGGGCGGGGAAGCACAGATACGCAGTATTTT. As protein: CASTPGGRGSTDTQYF. Based on the CDR3 plus reference TRBV7-9 and TRBJ2-3, the full variable domain is DTGVSQNPRHKITKRGQNVTFRCDPISEHNRLYWYRQTLGQGPEFLTYFQNEAQLEKSRLLSDRFSAERPKGSFSTLEIQRTEQGDSAMYLCASTPGGRGSTDTQYFGPGTRLTVL.